This TCR beta chain is drawn from a study of blood T cell repertoires in COVID-19. Study at large: COVID-19 samples, acute and convalescent, were from the United States, Italy and Spain. Sources were T cells, B-cell-depleted T cells, or PBMCs; the material itself was cDNA or gDNA.

Enrollees, about 18 to 95 years old, lived in 24 US areas. This CDR3 has 15 amino acids. Per germline, CDR1 SGHTA and CDR2 FQGTGA. Trimming pared 5 bases from V and 1 base from J, leaving 11 bases between. As processed by the authors: Amplifying reference gene primers gave estimates of nucleated cell counts. Only in-frame clones appear in the TCRdb table, and some are missing; sequencing was by immunoSEQ multiplex PCR. Clone size and the V and J calls come from that table; the DNA yielded D and trimming. The sample includes around 250,000 clones, 80% to 85% of them seen just once. The sequence derives from a middle-aged man who had been exposed to COVID-19. This rearrangement joins TRBV7-3 to TRBJ2-2, with D possibly being TRBD1 (6 bases). The sample consisted of PBMCs or T cells enriched from blood (not recorded which). In DNA form, the CDR3 reads TGTGCCAGCAGCCGAACGGGACAGAACACCGGGGAGCTGTTTTTT. This sequence encodes CASSRTGQNTGELFF.